This record covers a single TCR beta chain. The data originate from a study of blood T cell repertoires in COVID-19. The germline V and J ends were trimmed by 0 bases and 2 bases, with 11 bases remaining between them. Germline loops: CDR1 SGHAT, CDR2 FQNNGV. The CDR3 spans 15 residues. The protocol was immunoSEQ multiplex PCR, while the TCRdb copy is restricted to in-frame clones and leaves out a portion. The data show 140,000 to 150,000 clones, almost 90% seen once. The chain is built from TRBV11-2 and TRBJ2-7; a weak D match, TRBD2 (5 bases). This clonotype was sampled from a human donor in a cohort sampled during active COVID-19. The sample taken for sequencing was peripheral blood. The CDR3 is CASSLDAGLAYEQYF. CDR3 bases: TGTGCCAGCAGCTTAGACGCGGGTCTCGCCTACGAGCAGTACTTC.